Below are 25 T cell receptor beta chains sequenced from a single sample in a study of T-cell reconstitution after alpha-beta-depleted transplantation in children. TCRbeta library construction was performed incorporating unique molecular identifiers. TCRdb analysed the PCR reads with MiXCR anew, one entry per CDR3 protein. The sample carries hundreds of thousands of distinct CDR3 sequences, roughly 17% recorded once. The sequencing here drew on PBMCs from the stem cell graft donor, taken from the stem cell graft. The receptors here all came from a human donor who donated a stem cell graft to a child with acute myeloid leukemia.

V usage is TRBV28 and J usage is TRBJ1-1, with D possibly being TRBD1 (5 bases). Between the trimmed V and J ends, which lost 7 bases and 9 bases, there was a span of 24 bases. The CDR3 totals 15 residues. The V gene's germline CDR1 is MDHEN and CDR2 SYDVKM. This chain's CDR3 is CASTLGTVIMPKAFF. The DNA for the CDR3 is TGTGCCAGCACCCTCGGGACGGTGATTATGCCGAAAGCTTTCTTT.

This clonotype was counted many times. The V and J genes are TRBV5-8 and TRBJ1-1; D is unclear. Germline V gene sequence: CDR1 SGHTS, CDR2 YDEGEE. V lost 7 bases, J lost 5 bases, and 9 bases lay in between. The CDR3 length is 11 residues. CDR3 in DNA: TGTGCCAGCGGCCTGCGGACTGAAGCTTTCTTT. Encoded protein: CASGLRTEAFF. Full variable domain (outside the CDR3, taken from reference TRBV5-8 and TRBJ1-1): EAGVTQSPTHLIKTRGQQATLRCSPISGHTSVYWYQQALGLGLQFLLWYDEGEERNRGNFPPRFSGRQFPNYSSELNVNALELEDSALYLCASGLRTEAFFGQGTRLTVV.

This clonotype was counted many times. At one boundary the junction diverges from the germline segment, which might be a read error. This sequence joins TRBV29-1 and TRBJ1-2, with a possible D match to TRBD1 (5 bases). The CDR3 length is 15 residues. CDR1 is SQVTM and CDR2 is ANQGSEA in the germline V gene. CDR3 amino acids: CSVSRGDLGTYRYTF. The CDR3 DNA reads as TGCAGCGTTTCCCGAGGGGACCTTGGGACCTATCGCTACACCTTC. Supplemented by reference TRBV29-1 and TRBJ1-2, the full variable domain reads SAVISQKPSRDICQRGTSLTIQCQVDSQVTMMFWYRQQPGQSLTLIATANQGSEATYESGFVIDKFPISRPNLTFSTLTVSNMSPEDSSIYLCSVSRGDLGTYRYTFGSGTRLTVV.

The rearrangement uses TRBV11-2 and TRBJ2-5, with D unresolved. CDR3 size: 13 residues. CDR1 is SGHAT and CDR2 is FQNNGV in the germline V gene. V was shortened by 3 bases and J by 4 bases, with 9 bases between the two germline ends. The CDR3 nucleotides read TGTGCCAGCAGCTTTACACGGGCAGAGACCCAGTACTTC. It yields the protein CASSFTRAETQYF.

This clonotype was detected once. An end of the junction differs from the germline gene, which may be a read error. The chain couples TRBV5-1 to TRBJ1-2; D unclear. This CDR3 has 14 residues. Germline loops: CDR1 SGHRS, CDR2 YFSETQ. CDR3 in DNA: TGCGCCAGCAGAATAACGTACGGGATTTATGGCGACACCTTC. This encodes CASRITYGIYGDTF.

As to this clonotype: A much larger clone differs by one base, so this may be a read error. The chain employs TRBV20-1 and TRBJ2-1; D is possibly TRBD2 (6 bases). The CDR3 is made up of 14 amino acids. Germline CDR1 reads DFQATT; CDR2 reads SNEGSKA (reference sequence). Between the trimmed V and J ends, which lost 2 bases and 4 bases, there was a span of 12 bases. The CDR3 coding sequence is TGCAGTGCTAGAACGGGGAGGCCTTACAATGAGCAGTTCTTC. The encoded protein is CSARTGRPYNEQFF.

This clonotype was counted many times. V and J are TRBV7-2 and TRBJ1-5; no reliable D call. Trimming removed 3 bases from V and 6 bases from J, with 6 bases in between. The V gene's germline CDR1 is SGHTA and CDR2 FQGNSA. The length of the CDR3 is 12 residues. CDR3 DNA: TGTGCCAGCAGCTTTGGTGCTCAGCCCCAGCATTTT. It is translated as CASSFGAQPQHF.

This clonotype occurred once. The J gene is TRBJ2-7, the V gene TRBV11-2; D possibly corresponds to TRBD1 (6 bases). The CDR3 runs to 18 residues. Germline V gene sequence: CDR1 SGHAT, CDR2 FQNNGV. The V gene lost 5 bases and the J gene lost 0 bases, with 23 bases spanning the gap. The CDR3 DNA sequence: TGTGCCAGCAGCACATACCTACAGGGCCCTTTAACCTCCTACGAGCAGTACTTC. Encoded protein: CASSTYLQGPLTSYEQYF. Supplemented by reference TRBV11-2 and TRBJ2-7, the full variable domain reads EAGVAQSPRYKIIEKRQSVAFWCNPISGHATLYWYQQILGQGPKLLIQFQNNGVVDDSQLPKDRFSAERLKGVDSTLKIQPAKLEDSAVYLCASSTYLQGPLTSYEQYFGPGTRLTVT.

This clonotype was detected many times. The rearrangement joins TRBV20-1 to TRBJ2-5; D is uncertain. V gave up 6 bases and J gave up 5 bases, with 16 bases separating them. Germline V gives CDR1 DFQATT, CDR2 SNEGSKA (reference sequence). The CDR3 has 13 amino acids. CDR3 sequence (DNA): TGCAGTGCCAGCGACACGGGCTTTGAGACCCAGTACTTC. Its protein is CSASDTGFETQYF.

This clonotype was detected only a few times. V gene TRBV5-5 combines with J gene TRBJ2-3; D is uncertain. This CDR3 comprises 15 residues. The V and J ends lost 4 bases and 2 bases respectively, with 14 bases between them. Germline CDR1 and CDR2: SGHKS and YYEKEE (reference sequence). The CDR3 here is CASSGVSTLTDTQYF. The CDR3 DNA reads TGTGCCAGCAGCGGAGTGTCGACGCTCACAGATACGCAGTATTTT.

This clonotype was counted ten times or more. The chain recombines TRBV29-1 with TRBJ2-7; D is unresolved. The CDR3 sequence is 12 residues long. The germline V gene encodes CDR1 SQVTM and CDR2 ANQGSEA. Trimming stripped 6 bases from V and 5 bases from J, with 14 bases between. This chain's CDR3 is CSVRDTPNEQYF. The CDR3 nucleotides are TGCAGCGTGAGAGACACCCCTAACGAGCAGTACTTC.

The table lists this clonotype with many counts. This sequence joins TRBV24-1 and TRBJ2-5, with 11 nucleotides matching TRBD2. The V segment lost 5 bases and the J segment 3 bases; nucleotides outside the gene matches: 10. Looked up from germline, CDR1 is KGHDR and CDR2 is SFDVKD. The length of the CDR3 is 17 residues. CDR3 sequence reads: CATSVALLAGAKETQYF. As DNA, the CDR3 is TGTGCCACCAGTGTCGCCTTACTAGCGGGGGCCAAAGAGACCCAGTACTTC.

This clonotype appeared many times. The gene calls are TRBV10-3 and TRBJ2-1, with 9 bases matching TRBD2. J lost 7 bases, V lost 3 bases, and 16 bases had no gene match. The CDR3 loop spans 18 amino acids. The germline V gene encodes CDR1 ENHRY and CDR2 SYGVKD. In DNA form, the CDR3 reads TGTGCCATCAGTGACCGGGTTTTAGGAGCGGGGGGTTCAAATGAGCAGTTCTTC. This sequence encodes CAISDRVLGAGGSNEQFF.

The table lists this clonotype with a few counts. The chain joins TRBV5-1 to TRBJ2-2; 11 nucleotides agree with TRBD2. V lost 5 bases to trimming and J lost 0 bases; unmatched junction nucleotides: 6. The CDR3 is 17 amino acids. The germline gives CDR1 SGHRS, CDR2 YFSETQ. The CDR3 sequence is CASRRASGGTNTGELFF. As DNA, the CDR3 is TGCGCCAGCAGGCGGGCTAGCGGGGGGACGAACACCGGGGAGCTGTTTTTT. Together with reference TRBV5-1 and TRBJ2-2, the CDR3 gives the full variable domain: KAGVTQTPRYLIKTRGQQVTLSCSPISGHRSVSWYQQTPGQGLQFLFEYFSETQRNKGNFPGRFSGRQFSNSRSEMNVSTLELGDSALYLCASRRASGGTNTGELFFGEGSRLTVL.

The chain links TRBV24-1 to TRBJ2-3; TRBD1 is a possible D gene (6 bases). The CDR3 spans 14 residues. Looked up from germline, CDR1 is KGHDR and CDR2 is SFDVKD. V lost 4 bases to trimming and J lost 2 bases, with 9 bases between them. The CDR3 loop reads CATSDWDTTDTQYF. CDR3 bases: TGTGCCACCAGTGACTGGGACACCACAGATACGCAGTATTTT.

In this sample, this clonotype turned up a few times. The CDR3 loop reads CASSLIDFTYNEQFF. CDR3 in DNA: TGCGCCAGCAGCCTGATCGACTTCACCTACAATGAGCAGTTCTTC. The chain couples TRBV5-1 to TRBJ2-1; D gene uncertain. Germline CDR1 is SGHRS and CDR2 is YFSETQ. V lost 4 bases to trimming and J lost 2 bases, with 13 bases between them. The length of the CDR3 is 15 residues. Complete variable domain (other parts from reference TRBV5-1 and TRBJ2-1): KAGVTQTPRYLIKTRGQQVTLSCSPISGHRSVSWYQQTPGQGLQFLFEYFSETQRNKGNFPGRFSGRQFSNSRSEMNVSTLELGDSALYLCASSLIDFTYNEQFFGPGTRLTVL.

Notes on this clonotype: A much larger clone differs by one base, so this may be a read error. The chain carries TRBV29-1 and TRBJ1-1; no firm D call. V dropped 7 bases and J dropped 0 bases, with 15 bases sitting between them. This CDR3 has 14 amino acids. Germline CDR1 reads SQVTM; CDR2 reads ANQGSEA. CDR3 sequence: CSGEMLKVNTEAFF. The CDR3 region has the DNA TGCAGCGGTGAGATGTTAAAAGTGAACACTGAAGCTTTCTTT. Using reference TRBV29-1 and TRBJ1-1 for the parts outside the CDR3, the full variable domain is SAVISQKPSRDICQRGTSLTIQCQVDSQVTMMFWYRQQPGQSLTLIATANQGSEATYESGFVIDKFPISRPNLTFSTLTVSNMSPEDSSIYLCSGEMLKVNTEAFFGQGTRLTVV.

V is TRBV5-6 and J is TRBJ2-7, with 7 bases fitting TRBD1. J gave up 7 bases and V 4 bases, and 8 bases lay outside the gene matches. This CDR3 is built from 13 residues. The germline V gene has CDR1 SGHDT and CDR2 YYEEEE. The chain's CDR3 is CASSPRDSLEQYF. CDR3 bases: TGTGCCAGCAGCCCCAGGGACAGTCTAGAGCAGTACTTC.

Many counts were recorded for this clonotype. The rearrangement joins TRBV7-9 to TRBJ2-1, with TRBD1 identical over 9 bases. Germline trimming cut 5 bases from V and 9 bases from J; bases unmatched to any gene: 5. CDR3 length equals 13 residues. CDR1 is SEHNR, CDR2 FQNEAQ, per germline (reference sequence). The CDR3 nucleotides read TGTGCCAGCAGCCCGGGACAGGGAGTTGAGCAGTTCTTC. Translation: CASSPGQGVEQFF.

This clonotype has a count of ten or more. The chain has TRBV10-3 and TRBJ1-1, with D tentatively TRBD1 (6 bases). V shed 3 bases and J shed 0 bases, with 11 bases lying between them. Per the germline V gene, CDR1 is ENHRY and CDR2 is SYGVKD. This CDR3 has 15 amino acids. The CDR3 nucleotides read TGTGCCATCAGTGAAAGGGCAGGGGTGAACACTGAAGCTTTCTTT. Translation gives CAISERAGVNTEAFF.

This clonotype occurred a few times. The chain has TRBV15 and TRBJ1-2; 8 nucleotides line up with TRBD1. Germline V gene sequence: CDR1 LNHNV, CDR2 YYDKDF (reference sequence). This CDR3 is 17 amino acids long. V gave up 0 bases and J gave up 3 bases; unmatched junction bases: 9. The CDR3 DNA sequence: TGTGCCACCAGCAGAGATTACGAGGACAGGGATTACTATGGCTACACCTTC. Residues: CATSRDYEDRDYYGYTF.

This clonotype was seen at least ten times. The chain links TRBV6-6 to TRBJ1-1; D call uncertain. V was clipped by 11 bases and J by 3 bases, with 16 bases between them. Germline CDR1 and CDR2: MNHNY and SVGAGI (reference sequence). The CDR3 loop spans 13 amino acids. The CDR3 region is CAASSKIYTEAFF. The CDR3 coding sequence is TGTGCCGCTTCCTCGAAGATTTACACTGAAGCTTTCTTT.

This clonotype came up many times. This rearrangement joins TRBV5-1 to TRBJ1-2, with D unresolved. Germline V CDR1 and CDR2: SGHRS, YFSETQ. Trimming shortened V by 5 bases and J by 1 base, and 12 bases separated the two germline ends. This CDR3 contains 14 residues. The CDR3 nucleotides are TGCGCCAGCAGAAGCAGCGTCCTTAACTATGGCTACACCTTC. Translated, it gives CASRSSVLNYGYTF.

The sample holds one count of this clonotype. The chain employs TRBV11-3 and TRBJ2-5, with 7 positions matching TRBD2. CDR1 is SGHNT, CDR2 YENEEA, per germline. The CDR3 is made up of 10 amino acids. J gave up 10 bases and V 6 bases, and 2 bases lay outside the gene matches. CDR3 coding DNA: TGTGCCAGCAGGTCGGGGGGCCAGTACTTC. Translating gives CASRSGGQYF. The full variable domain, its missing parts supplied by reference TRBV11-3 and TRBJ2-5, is EAGVVQSPRYKIIEKKQPVAFWCNPISGHNTLYWYLQNLGQGPELLIRYENEEAVDDSQLPKDRFSAERLKGVDSTLKIQPAELGDSAVYLCASRSGGQYFGPGTRLLVL.

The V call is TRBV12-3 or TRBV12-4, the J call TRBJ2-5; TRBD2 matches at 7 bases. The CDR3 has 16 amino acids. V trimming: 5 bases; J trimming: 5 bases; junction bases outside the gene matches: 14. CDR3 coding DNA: TGTGCCAGCAGTACGATTTGGACTAGTGGAGGGGAGACCCAGTACTTC. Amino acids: CASSTIWTSGGETQYF.